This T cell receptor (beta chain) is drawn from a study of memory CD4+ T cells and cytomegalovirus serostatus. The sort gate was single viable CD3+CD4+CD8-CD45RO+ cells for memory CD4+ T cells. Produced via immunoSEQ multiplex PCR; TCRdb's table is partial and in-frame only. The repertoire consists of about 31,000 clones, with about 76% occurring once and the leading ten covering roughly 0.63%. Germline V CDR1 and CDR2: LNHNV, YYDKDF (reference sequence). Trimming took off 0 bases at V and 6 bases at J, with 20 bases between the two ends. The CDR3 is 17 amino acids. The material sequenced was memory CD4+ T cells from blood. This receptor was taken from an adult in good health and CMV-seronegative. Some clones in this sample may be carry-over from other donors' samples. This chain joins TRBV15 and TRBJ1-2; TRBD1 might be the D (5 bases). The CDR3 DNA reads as TGTGCCACCAGCAGAGATATTACCAGAGGGACTCGGGATGGCTACACCTTC. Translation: CATSRDITRGTRDGYTF.